The 4 T cell receptor beta chains listed next were all sequenced from one sample in a study of regulatory T cells in long-lasting Graves disease. Construction of TCR beta libraries relied on iRepertoire HTBI primers and on Arm-PCR targeting CDR3 regions. A single record per CDR3 protein comes from TCRdb applying MiXCR to the multiplex PCR reads. The sample has some 330,000 distinct CDR3 sequences, 10% to 15% seen once. The time point is: newly diagnosed GD, antithyroid drugs for less than 3 months. The TCR library was prepared using RNA isolated from PBMCs. The same data also contributed to another study, on T cells in Graves' hyperthyroidism and ophthalmopathy.

This material consisted of peripheral blood mononuclear cells (PBMCs), taken at new diagnosis, from a patient treated with antithyroid drugs. The receptor source for this set is a woman under 30 with Graves disease.

The chain has TRBV6-1 and TRBJ2-6, with 7 nucleotides matching TRBD1. The J segment lost 10 bases and the V segment lost 5 bases, leaving 2 bases of the junction unmatched. The germline CDR1 and CDR2 sequences are MNHNS and SASEGT. The CDR3 has 12 amino acids. CDR3 DNA sequence: TGTGCCAGCAGTACAGGGGTAAACGTCCTGACTTTC. It yields the protein CASSTGVNVLTF.

At least ten counts were recorded for this clonotype. V and J are TRBV11-1 and TRBJ2-1; 8 bases are shared with TRBD2. The CDR3 is 14 residues long. The junction had 7 bases not matched to a gene; V was cut back by 0 bases and J by 12 bases. CDR1 is SGHAT, CDR2 FQDESV, per germline (reference sequence). The CDR3 DNA reads as TGTGCCAGCAGCTTAGCCTCAAGCGGGAGTGGGCAGTTCTTC. Encoded protein: CASSLASSGSGQFF.

This clonotype was counted many times. The chain uses TRBV12-3 or TRBV12-4 and TRBJ1-2; TRBD1 might be the D (5 bases). The CDR3 runs 14 residues. The V end lost 6 bases, the J end lost 3 bases, and 14 bases lay between the germline ends. DNA for the CDR3: TGTGCCAGCAGATCAGTGGACACCGACTATGGCTACACCTTC. This translates into CASRSVDTDYGYTF.

Many counts were recorded for this clonotype. This chain joins TRBV7-2 and TRBJ2-5; a weak D match, TRBD2 (5 bases). Germline loops: CDR1 SGHTA, CDR2 FQGNSA. V lost 2 bases and J lost 5, with 12 bases in between. The CDR3 has 14 residues. The CDR3 region has the DNA TGTGCCAGCAGCTTATGGGCGGGTGGTGAGACCCAGTACTTC. Translating gives CASSLWAGGETQYF.